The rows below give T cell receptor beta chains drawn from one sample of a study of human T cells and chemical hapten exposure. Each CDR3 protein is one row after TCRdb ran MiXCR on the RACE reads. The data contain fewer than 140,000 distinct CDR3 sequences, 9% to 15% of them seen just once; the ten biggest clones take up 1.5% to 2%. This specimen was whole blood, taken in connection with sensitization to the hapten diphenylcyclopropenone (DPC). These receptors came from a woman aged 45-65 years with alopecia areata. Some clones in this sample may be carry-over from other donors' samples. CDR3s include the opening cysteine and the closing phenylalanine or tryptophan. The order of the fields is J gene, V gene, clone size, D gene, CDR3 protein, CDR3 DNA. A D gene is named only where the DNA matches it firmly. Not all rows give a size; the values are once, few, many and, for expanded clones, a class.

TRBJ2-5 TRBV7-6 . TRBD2 CASSRSGIQETQYF TGTGCCAGCAGCCGAAGCGGGATCCAAGAGACCCAGTACTTC
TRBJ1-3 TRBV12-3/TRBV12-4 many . CASSPDPRRNTIYF TGTGCCAGCAGCCCAGATCCCCGTAGAAACACCATATATTTT
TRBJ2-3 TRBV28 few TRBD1 CASSLSTGGSTDTQYF TGTGCCAGCAGTTTATCAACAGGGGGGAGCACAGATACGCAGTATTTT
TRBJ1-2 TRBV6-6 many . CASSYMGGAGRWSSYGYTF TGTGCCAGCAGTTATATGGGTGGTGCAGGGAGATGGTCTTCATATGGCTACACCTTC
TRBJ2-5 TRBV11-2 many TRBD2 CASSSSGGEETQYF TGTGCCAGCAGCTCTAGCGGGGGGGAAGAGACCCAGTACTTC
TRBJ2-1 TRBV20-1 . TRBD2 CSAQGLAGTYNEQFF TGCAGTGCCCAGGGACTAGCGGGTACCTACAATGAGCAGTTCTTC
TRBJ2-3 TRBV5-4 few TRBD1 CASSLYQGAGTDTQYF TGTGCCAGCAGCTTATACCAGGGGGCCGGCACAGATACGCAGTATTTT
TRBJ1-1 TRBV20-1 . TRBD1 CSQLRTGGGTEAFF TGCAGTCAACTTAGGACAGGGGGGGGCACTGAAGCTTTCTTT
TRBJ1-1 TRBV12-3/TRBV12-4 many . CASTTWGVGTEAFF TGTGCCAGCACCACTTGGGGGGTTGGCACTGAAGCTTTCTTT
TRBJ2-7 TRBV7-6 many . CASSSTILGEQYF TGTGCCAGCAGCTCGACCATACTGGGCGAGCAGTACTTC
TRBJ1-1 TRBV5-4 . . CASSLGGTEGAEAFF TGTGCCAGCAGCTTAGGAGGGACCGAGGGGGCTGAAGCTTTCTTT
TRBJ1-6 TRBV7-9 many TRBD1 CASSLVSGQSRSPLHF TGTGCCAGCAGCTTAGTATCGGGACAGAGTCGTTCACCCCTCCACTTT
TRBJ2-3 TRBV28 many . CASSLSKGATDTQYF TGTGCCAGCAGTTTGAGTAAGGGAGCCACAGATACGCAGTATTTT
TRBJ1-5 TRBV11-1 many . CASPSKADHSNQPQHF TGTGCCAGCCCCTCAAAGGCGGACCATAGCAATCAGCCCCAGCATTTT
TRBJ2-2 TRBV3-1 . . CASSQDQSGSGELFF TGTGCCAGCAGCCAAGATCAATCAGGGTCCGGGGAGCTGTTTTTT
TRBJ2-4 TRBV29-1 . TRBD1 CSVVRGRDIQYF TGCAGCGTGGTCAGGGGGCGCGACATTCAGTACTTC
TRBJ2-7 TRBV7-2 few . CASSYKQFFDEQYF TGTGCCAGCAGCTATAAACAGTTCTTTGACGAGCAGTACTTC
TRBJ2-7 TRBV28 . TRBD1 CASSLSQDRGYEQYF TGTGCCAGCAGTTTATCCCAGGACAGGGGATACGAGCAGTACTTC
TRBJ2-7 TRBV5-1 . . CASSWSTGYEQYF TGCGCCAGCAGCTGGTCGACAGGATACGAGCAGTACTTC
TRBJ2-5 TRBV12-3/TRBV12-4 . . CASSFIGETQYF TGTGCCAGCAGTTTTATAGGAGAGACCCAGTACTTC
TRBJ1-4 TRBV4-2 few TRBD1 CASSTRQGSNEKLFF TGTGCCAGCAGCACCCGACAGGGGAGTAATGAAAAACTGTTTTTT
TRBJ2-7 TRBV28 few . CASNAEGNEQYF TGTGCCAGTAACGCAGAGGGCAACGAGCAGTACTTC
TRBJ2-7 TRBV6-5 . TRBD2 CASSLPGRDEQYF TGTGCCAGCAGTCTCCCCGGGAGGGACGAGCAGTACTTC
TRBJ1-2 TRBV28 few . CASSLGQGKTYGYTF TGTGCCAGCAGTTTAGGGCAGGGGAAGACCTATGGCTACACCTTC
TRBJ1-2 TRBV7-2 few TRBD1 CASSLVGQVNYGYTF TGTGCCAGCAGCTTAGTGGGACAGGTCAACTATGGCTACACCTTC
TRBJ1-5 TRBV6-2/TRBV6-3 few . CASSQTVVYQPQHF TGTGCCAGCAGCCAGACAGTGGTTTATCAGCCCCAGCATTTT
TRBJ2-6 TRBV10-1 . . CASSESKEGRSASGANVLTF TGCGCCAGCAGTGAGTCGAAGGAGGGGAGGTCCGCGTCTGGGGCCAACGTCCTGACTTTC
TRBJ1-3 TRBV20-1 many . CSARAGRYSGNTIYF TGCAGTGCTAGAGCGGGACGGTACTCTGGAAACACCATATATTTT